What follows are 30 T cell receptor beta chains derived from one specimen sequenced in a study of shared clonotypes between healthy human individuals. As defined, naive CD8 cells were CD45RO-negative and positively selected for CCR7, with terminally differentiated effector memory CD45RA+ cells excluded. The method was immunoSEQ multiplex PCR; TCRdb's version includes in-frame clones alone and lacks a portion of them. The table includes 1.5 million to 2.5 million clones, roughly 95% detected once. The sequenced material came from naive CD8+ T cells sorted from blood. The source of these receptors is a man younger than 35 in good health.

The chain has TRBV29-1 and TRBJ2-1; 8 positions agree with TRBD2. The trim removed 7 bases at V and 5 bases at J, leaving 10 bases unmatched. The CDR3 runs 14 residues. The germline V gene has CDR1 SQVTM and CDR2 ANQGSEA. The CDR3 is CSALAGFKNNEQFF. The DNA for the CDR3 is TGCAGCGCATTAGCGGGATTTAAAAACAATGAGCAGTTCTTC.

The genes are TRBV7-2 and TRBJ2-7; tentatively, D is TRBD2 (6 bases). This CDR3 spans 14 amino acids. Trimming left V 1 base short and J 2 bases short, with 9 bases between. Germline V gene data show CDR1 as SGHTA and CDR2 as FQGNSA. The CDR3 sequence is CASSLGGETYEQYF. CDR3 bases: TGTGCCAGCAGCTTAGGGGGGGAGACCTACGAGCAGTACTTC.

In its sample, this clone was seen once. This sequence joins TRBV30 and TRBJ1-2; no firm D call. Germline CDR1 GTSNPN, CDR2 SVGIG (reference sequence). This CDR3 has 15 amino acids. The V end lost 6 bases, the J end lost 3 bases, and 20 bases lay between the germline ends. CDR3 in DNA: TGTGCCTGCATAAGTCCCACAGACGGGCACTATGGCTACACCTTC. As protein: CACISPTDGHYGYTF.

The rearrangement links TRBV5-1 to TRBJ2-7; D might be TRBD1 or TRBD2, each matching 5 bases. This CDR3 comprises 13 residues. Germline CDR1 and CDR2: SGHRS and YFSETQ. V was pared by 7 bases and J by 7 bases, with 18 bases between. CDR3 region: CASAAGPGREQYF. In DNA, the CDR3 is TGCGCCAGCGCCGCGGGTCCGGGGCGTGAGCAGTACTTC.

The CDR3 loop reads CASSLVALAEGETQYF. The CDR3, as DNA: TGTGCCAGCAGCTTAGTCGCACTAGCGGAGGGGGAGACCCAGTACTTC. The chain carries TRBV7-2 and TRBJ2-5; 8 nucleotides agree with TRBD2. This CDR3 comprises 16 residues. J gave up 5 bases and V 1 base, and 9 bases lay outside the gene matches. CDR1 and CDR2 from the germline V gene are SGHTA and FQGNSA.

The chain employs TRBV4-1 and TRBJ1-3, with D possibly matching TRBD1 (6 bases). Looked up from germline, CDR1 is MGHRA and CDR2 is YSYEKL. V gave up 4 bases and J gave up 3 bases, with 19 bases separating them. The CDR3 has 17 amino acids. CDR3 coding DNA: TGCGCCAGCAGCCTAAACGAGGGGGAATGGGTTGGAAACACCATATATTTT. Its protein is CASSLNEGEWVGNTIYF.

The chain is built from TRBV11-3 and TRBJ2-7; 10 bases are a match to TRBD1. This CDR3 region has 13 residues. With V trimmed by 4 bases and J by 6 bases, 3 bases remained unmatched. Germline CDR1 is SGHNT and CDR2 is YENEEA. The CDR3 loop is CASSWGQGFEQYF. CDR3 DNA: TGTGCCAGCAGCTGGGGACAGGGGTTCGAGCAGTACTTC.

With respect to this clone: The same CDR3 also results from other DNA sequences found in this sample. The chain recombines TRBV30 with TRBJ2-1, with D maybe TRBD2 (5 bases). V gave up 2 bases and J gave up 6 bases, with 5 bases separating them. CDR1 is GTSNPN, CDR2 SVGIG, per germline (reference sequence). The CDR3 totals 11 residues. The CDR3 region has the DNA TGTGCCTGGAGTCGGGGCAATGAGCAGTTCTTC. This sequence encodes CAWSRGNEQFF.

The chain employs TRBV5-1 and TRBJ2-7, with 12 bases aligning to TRBD2. The length of the CDR3 is 15 residues. The V segment lost 4 bases and the J segment 2 bases; nucleotides outside the gene matches: 4. Germline V gene lookup returns CDR1 SGHRS and CDR2 YFSETQ. The CDR3 DNA follows: TGCGCCAGCAGCCCCGGACTAGCGGGGCCCTACGAGCAGTACTTC. Residues: CASSPGLAGPYEQYF.

On this clone itself: Other DNA sequences within the sample encode an identical CDR3. CDR3 residues: CASSYGRSSYEQYF. As DNA, the CDR3 is TGTGCCAGCAGTTACGGGCGCAGCTCCTACGAGCAGTACTTC. V and J are TRBV6-5 and TRBJ2-7; D is unclear. The ends were cut back, 2 bases at V and 0 bases at J, with 8 bases in the middle. CDR3 length: 14 amino acids. Per germline, CDR1 MNHEY and CDR2 SVGAGI.

The V gene is TRBV13, the J gene TRBJ1-2; no definite D call. The V gene's germline CDR1 is PRHDT and CDR2 FYEKMQ (reference sequence). The V end was cut by 0 bases, the J end by 2 bases, with 7 bases between. This CDR3 comprises 14 residues. The CDR3 loop is CASSLGLNNYGYTF. The CDR3 region has the DNA TGTGCCAGCAGCTTAGGCCTGAACAACTATGGCTACACCTTC.

The chain links TRBV6-6 to TRBJ2-2; TRBD1 aligns across 8 bases. J gave up 5 bases and V 6 bases, and 8 bases lay outside the gene matches. CDR1 MNHNY and CDR2 SVGAGI come from the germline V gene (reference sequence). There are 15 residues in the CDR3. In DNA, the CDR3 is TGTGCCAGCAGGCCCCGGACAGGGCAGACCGGGGAGCTGTTTTTT. Protein: CASRPRTGQTGELFF.

The chain employs TRBV9 and TRBJ2-7; D is perhaps TRBD2 (6 bases). The germline V and J ends were trimmed by 3 bases and 0 bases, with 10 bases remaining between them. Germline lookup yields CDR1 SGDLS and CDR2 YYNGEE. The CDR3 consists of 14 residues. This chain's CDR3 is CASSDGRTSYEQYF. CDR3 sequence (DNA): TGTGCCAGCAGCGACGGGAGAACCTCCTACGAGCAGTACTTC.

The chain carries TRBV4-1 and TRBJ2-1; D is uncertain. The CDR3 runs 16 residues. Trimming stripped 1 base from V and 1 base from J, with 11 bases between. Germline loops: CDR1 MGHRA, CDR2 YSYEKL. This CDR3 is CASSQAQVVSYNEQFF. DNA for the CDR3: TGCGCCAGCAGCCAAGCCCAGGTTGTGTCCTACAATGAGCAGTTCTTC.

This chain links TRBV5-1 with TRBJ2-3; the D gene is possibly TRBD2 (6 bases). Germline V lookup: CDR1 SGHRS, CDR2 YFSETQ. The CDR3 loop spans 16 amino acids. With 2 bases removed from V and 5 bases from J, the gap between germline ends came to 18 bases. The CDR3 sequence is CASSFPPSGVGDTQYF. The CDR3 DNA reads as TGCGCCAGCAGCTTCCCCCCGTCGGGGGTCGGAGATACGCAGTATTTT.

This sequence joins TRBV4-1 and TRBJ2-7, with 7 bases aligning to TRBD2. Trimming took 3 bases from V and 1 from J; bases not matched to a gene: 6. The CDR3 totals 15 residues. CDR1 MGHRA and CDR2 YSYEKL come from the germline V gene. CDR3 sequence (DNA): TGCGCCAGCAGCCATAGTCCTAGCGGATCCTACGAGCAGTACTTC. Translation gives CASSHSPSGSYEQYF.

The V gene is TRBV4-3, the J gene TRBJ2-2; D tentatively reads TRBD1 or TRBD2 (5 bases each). From germline, CDR1 is LGHNA and CDR2 YSLEER. The CDR3 spans 14 residues. Trimming removed 5 bases from V and 2 bases from J, with 9 bases in between. This chain's CDR3 is CASSYGTNTGELFF. The CDR3 coding sequence is TGCGCCAGCAGCTACGGGACCAACACCGGGGAGCTGTTTTTT.

The chain uses TRBV6-1 and TRBJ1-3, with TRBD1 as a possible D gene (6 bases). Per germline, CDR1 MNHNS and CDR2 SASEGT. The CDR3 loop spans 16 amino acids. Trimming left V 1 base short and J 3 bases short, with 13 bases between. CDR3 coding DNA: TGTGCCAGCAGTGAAGGGGAGGCAGGGGATGGAAACACCATATATTTT. It translates to CASSEGEAGDGNTIYF.

The chain is built from TRBV28 and TRBJ2-2, with D perhaps assigned TRBD1 or TRBD2 (5 bases each). The CDR3 runs to 15 residues. Between the trimmed V and J ends, which lost 10 bases and 5 bases, there was a span of 20 bases. From germline, CDR1 is MDHEN and CDR2 SYDVKM. CDR3 sequence reads: CATTGTATGTGELFF. The CDR3 DNA reads as TGTGCCACCACGGGGACGGCCACGGGAACCGGGGAGCTGTTTTTT. Full variable domain (outside the CDR3, taken from reference TRBV28 and TRBJ2-2): DVKVTQSSRYLVKRTGEKVFLECVQDMDHENMFWYRQDPGLGLRLIYFSYDVKMKEKGDIPEGYSVSREKKERFSLILESASTNQTSMYLCATTGTATGTGELFFGEGSRLTVL.

This rearrangement joins TRBV9 to TRBJ1-1; D is perhaps TRBD1 (5 bases). Germline CDR1 is SGDLS and CDR2 is YYNGEE. V was shortened by 2 bases and J by 3 bases, with 14 bases between the two germline ends. The CDR3 extends over 15 amino acids. DNA for the CDR3: TGTGCCAGCAGCGTTCCGGGTCAAGGGGACACTGAAGCTTTCTTT. Residues: CASSVPGQGDTEAFF. The whole variable domain, filled in from reference TRBV9 and TRBJ1-1, reads DSGVTQTPKHLITATGQRVTLRCSPRSGDLSVYWYQQSLDQGLQFLIQYYNGEERAKGNILERFSAQQFPDLHSELNLSSLELGDSALYFCASSVPGQGDTEAFFGQGTRLTVV.

The V gene is TRBV5-8, the J gene TRBJ1-1; D unclear. Looked up from germline, CDR1 is SGHTS and CDR2 is YDEGEE. V was pared by 0 bases and J by 11 bases, with 17 bases between. CDR3 length: 14 residues. DNA for the CDR3: TGTGCCAGCAGCTTGGCTTCGGGAGGAGGTTTCGCTTTCTTT. Its protein product is CASSLASGGGFAFF.

Regarding this clone: A read error may account for a junction end that differs from germline. The identical CDR3 is also encoded by other nucleotide sequences in the sample. The chain uses TRBV5-1 and TRBJ1-1; D remains unclear. This CDR3 has 12 residues. Germline V CDR1 and CDR2: SGHRS, YFSETQ. The CDR3 reads CASRLGNTEAFF. CDR3 DNA sequence: TGCGCCAGCAGGTTGGGGAACACTGAAGCTTTCTTT.

The gene calls are TRBV29-1 and TRBJ2-7, with 9 bases lining up with TRBD1. The CDR3 has 12 residues. Germline V CDR1 and CDR2: SQVTM, ANQGSEA. V gave up 7 bases and J gave up 4 bases; unmatched junction bases: 5. The CDR3 reads CSASTGGYEQYF. CDR3 in DNA: TGCAGCGCCTCGACAGGGGGTTACGAGCAGTACTTC.

The chain carries TRBV19 and TRBJ1-6; D not resolved. Looked up from germline, CDR1 is LNHDA and CDR2 is SQIVND (reference sequence). This CDR3 has 14 residues. Trimming took off 6 bases at V and 9 bases at J, with 15 bases between the two ends. CDR3 residues: CASSPFGDGSPLHF. CDR3 DNA: TGTGCCAGTAGCCCCTTTGGGGATGGTTCACCCCTCCACTTT. Variable domain in full (rest from reference TRBV19 and TRBJ1-6): DGGITQSPKYLFRKEGQNVTLSCEQNLNHDAMYWYRQDPGQGLRLIYYSQIVNDFQKGDIAEGYSVSREKKESFPLTVTSAQKNPTAFYLCASSPFGDGSPLHFGNGTRLTVT.

The chain has TRBV28 and TRBJ2-2; TRBD2 might be the D (5 bases). V lost 2 bases and J 4 bases, leaving 8 bases between the germline ends. There are 14 residues in the CDR3. CDR1 and CDR2 (germline): MDHEN, SYDVKM. The CDR3 DNA reads TGTGCCAGCAGTTTAAGAGGGTTCACCGGGGAGCTGTTTTTT. This gives the protein CASSLRGFTGELFF. The full variable domain, completed using reference TRBV28 and TRBJ2-2, is DVKVTQSSRYLVKRTGEKVFLECVQDMDHENMFWYRQDPGLGLRLIYFSYDVKMKEKGDIPEGYSVSREKKERFSLILESASTNQTSMYLCASSLRGFTGELFFGEGSRLTVL.

The J gene is TRBJ2-5, the V gene TRBV10-2; D possibly corresponds to TRBD1 (6 bases). Germline loops: CDR1 WSHSY, CDR2 SAAADI. V was trimmed by 7 bases and J by 1 base, leaving 16 bases between them. This CDR3 contains 15 residues. The DNA for the CDR3 is TGCGCCAGCACCGGGACACCCGAAACCCAAGAGACCCAGTACTTC. It is translated as CASTGTPETQETQYF.

The chain carries TRBV4-3 and TRBJ2-2; 7 bases align to TRBD2. The CDR3 is made up of 18 amino acids. V trimming: 1 base; J trimming: 3 bases; junction bases outside the gene matches: 11. Looked up from germline, CDR1 is LGHNA and CDR2 is YSLEER. The CDR3 is CASSQVYLEGGYTGELFF. DNA for the CDR3: TGCGCCAGCAGCCAAGTGTACCTCGAGGGAGGGTACACCGGGGAGCTGTTTTTT.

The rearrangement uses TRBV11-2 and TRBJ2-5; no firm D call. The CDR3 length is 15 residues. Germline CDR1 reads SGHAT; CDR2 reads FQNNGV. V lost 1 base, J lost 5 bases, and 14 bases lay in between. This CDR3 is CASSLVGSQAETQYF. The CDR3 DNA reads TGTGCCAGCAGCTTAGTTGGGTCCCAGGCCGAGACCCAGTACTTC.

This clone was counted once. This chain joins TRBV10-3 and TRBJ2-2; tentatively, D is TRBD1 or TRBD2 (7 bases each). CDR1 and CDR2 (germline): ENHRY, SYGVKD. Trimming removed 8 bases from V and 3 bases from J, with 19 bases in between. There are 16 residues in the CDR3. CDR3 in amino acids: CAIAGVLGQDTGELFF. CDR3 coding DNA: TGTGCCATCGCGGGGGTTTTAGGACAGGACACCGGGGAGCTGTTTTTT.

The chain employs TRBV2 and TRBJ1-2, with 9 nucleotides matching TRBD1. V was pared by 8 bases and J by 3 bases, with 10 bases of the junction left unmatched. Germline V lookup: CDR1 SNHLY, CDR2 FYNNEI. The CDR3 is made up of 15 amino acids. The CDR3 region is CASYGQGTFYYGYTF. In DNA form, the CDR3 reads TGTGCCAGCTATGGACAGGGGACTTTTTACTATGGCTACACCTTC.